These 23 T cell receptor beta chains came from one sample sequenced in a study of T cells in women clearing cervical HPV infection. Sequenced by immunoSEQ multiplex PCR; TCRdb stores in-frame clones only, minus some. The sample's table shows tens of thousands of clones. The sample taken for sequencing was blood buffy coat. The receptor set was obtained from a woman between 18 and 70 years old with a cervical HPV16 infection that either progressed to CIN3+ or cleared (not recorded which).

Worth noting for this clone: The missing CDR3 end, 3 residues past where the read stops, is filled in from the germline J gene. The rearrangement joins TRBV19 to TRBJ1-1; the D gene is possibly TRBD1 (6 bases). The CDR3 is 17 amino acids. V lost 6 bases, J lost 0 bases, and 20 bases lay in between. Germline-derived CDR1 and CDR2 are LNHDA and SQIVND (reference sequence). CDR3 protein: CASSPGRGIGMNTEAFF. CDR3 bases read: TGTGCCAGTAGCCCCGGTAGGGGGATTGGAATGAACACTGAA.

As regards this clone: The CDR3 end is not reached by the read, which stops 3 residues before it; the germline J gene fills it in. The chain combines TRBV5-1 with TRBJ2-4, with TRBD1 matching over 11 bases. The germline CDR1 and CDR2 sequences are SGHRS and YFSETQ. The V and J ends lost 4 bases and 4 bases, in that order; junction bases with no gene match: 7. The CDR3 has 16 amino acids. The sequenced part of the CDR3 DNA is TGCGCCAGCAGCCCGGGACAGGGGGTTCTAAAAAACATT. Its translation is CASSPGQGVLKNI. The CDR3, in full, reads CASSPGQGVLKNIQYF.

Note on this clone: Sequencing ends 3 residues short of the CDR3 end; the germline J gene provides the rest. The chain is built from TRBV12-3 or TRBV12-4 and TRBJ1-5; 11 nucleotides line up with TRBD1. Unmatched junction bases numbered 16, after V lost 9 bases and J lost 9 bases. The CDR3 sequence is 16 residues long. CDR3: CASSPRDRGAKGPQHF. The DNA read from the CDR3 is TGTGCCAGTAGTCCTCGGGACAGGGGGGCAAAGGGGCCC.

To note about this clone: The read ends 3 residues before the CDR3 terminus; that terminus is restored from the germline J gene. The V gene is TRBV20-1, the J gene TRBJ2-5; 8 bases match TRBD2. V gave up 6 bases and J gave up 3 bases; unmatched junction bases: 3. Looked up from germline, CDR1 is DFQATT and CDR2 is SNEGSKA (reference sequence). This CDR3 region has 12 residues. The CDR3 here is CSARLAKETQYF. The covered CDR3 bases are TGCAGTGCAAGACTAGCGAAAGAGACC.

Of note for this clone: The read comes to an end 3 residues before the CDR3 does, leaving the germline J gene to fill in the end. The genes are TRBV29-1 and TRBJ1-2; tentatively, D is TRBD1 (5 bases). Looked up from germline, CDR1 is SQVTM and CDR2 is ANQGSEA. This CDR3 is built from 11 residues. V lost 5 bases, J lost 2 bases, and 6 bases lay in between. The CDR3 here is CSVRGNYGYTF. CDR3 DNA, as far as it was read: TGCAGCGTTAGGGGAAACTATGGC. Full variable domain (remainder filled in from reference TRBV29-1 and TRBJ1-2): SAVISQKPSRDICQRGTSLTIQCQVDSQVTMMFWYRQQPGQSLTLIATANQGSEATYESGFVIDKFPISRPNLTFSTLTVSNMSPEDSSIYLCSVRGNYGYTFGSGTRLTVV.

To note about this clone: From the germline J gene comes the end of the CDR3, since the read stops 3 residues before it. The V gene is TRBV30, the J gene TRBJ2-2, with 10 bases fitting TRBD2. From germline, CDR1 is GTSNPN and CDR2 SVGIG (reference sequence). With V trimmed by 2 bases and J by 5 bases, 11 bases remained unmatched. This CDR3 comprises 17 residues. The sequenced part of the CDR3 DNA is TGTGCCTGGAGTCCCCTGGCTAGCGGGAGCGAGACCGGGGAG. Translation: CAWSPLASGSETGE. The full CDR3 is CAWSPLASGSETGELFF.

The sequenced part of the CDR3 DNA is TGTGCCAGCAGTTTTACAGGGGCAGGGAATGGC. This translates into CASSFTGAGNG. The whole CDR3 sequence is CASSFTGAGNGYTF. The chain is built from TRBV12-3 or TRBV12-4 and TRBJ1-2, with TRBD1 matching 7 bases. Read data end 3 residues before the CDR3 end; the end is taken from the germline J gene. This CDR3 region has 14 residues. The trim removed 3 bases at V and 6 bases at J, leaving 7 bases unmatched.

In the case of this clone: The read gets to within 3 residues of the CDR3 end, and the germline J gene fills in the rest. V and J are TRBV28 and TRBJ2-1; 9 nucleotides align to TRBD2. CDR3 length equals 16 residues. Germline V gives CDR1 MDHEN, CDR2 SYDVKM. After removal of 2 bases from V and 2 bases from J, the junction contained 4 bases not matched to a gene. CDR3 residues: CASSLPTSGPYNEQFF. The covered CDR3 bases are TGTGCCAGCAGTTTACCAACTAGCGGGCCCTACAATGAG. Drawing the rest from reference TRBV28 and TRBJ2-1, the complete variable domain is DVKVTQSSRYLVKRTGEKVFLECVQDMDHENMFWYRQDPGLGLRLIYFSYDVKMKEKGDIPEGYSVSREKKERFSLILESASTNQTSMYLCASSLPTSGPYNEQFFGPGTRLTVL.

Note on this clone: The observed sequence ends 3 residues before the CDR3 terminus, with the missing tail filled in from the germline J gene. The V gene is TRBV5-1, the J gene TRBJ1-4, with D tentatively TRBD1 (5 bases). The CDR3 totals 14 residues. Per germline, CDR1 SGHRS and CDR2 YFSETQ. V was shortened by 1 base and J by 7 bases, with 11 bases between the two germline ends. Incomplete CDR3 DNA: TGCGCCAGCAGCTTGTCGGGACTTGGTGAAAAA. Translating gives CASSLSGLGEK. The complete CDR3 protein is CASSLSGLGEKLFF.

To note about this clone: The observed sequence ends 3 residues before the CDR3 terminus, with the missing tail filled in from the germline J gene. The chain employs TRBV13 and TRBJ2-3; 8 positions match TRBD1. Trimming removed 5 bases from V and 2 bases from J; junction bases left unmatched: 21. This CDR3 is built from 20 residues. Germline CDR1 and CDR2: PRHDT and FYEKMQ (reference sequence). The CDR3 loop is CASSQGANRPNNRITDTQYF. The part of the CDR3 DNA that was read is TGTGCCAGCAGCCAGGGGGCTAATAGGCCCAATAATCGAATCACAGATACG.

Note on this clone: The sequenced fragment ends 3 residues before the CDR3 boundary, so the rest is inferred from the germline J gene. The V gene is TRBV5-4, the J gene TRBJ2-6; 9 nucleotides align to TRBD1. Per the germline V gene, CDR1 is SGHNT and CDR2 is YYREEE (reference sequence). V shed 7 bases, J shed 0 bases, and the junction held 5 bases outside the gene matches. The length of the CDR3 is 16 residues. The sequenced part of the CDR3 DNA is TGTGCCAGCGAAGACAGGGGGGCCTCTGGGGCCAACGTC. This translates into CASEDRGASGANV. From start to end, the CDR3 is CASEDRGASGANVLTF.

As to this clone: The read falls 3 residues short of the CDR3 end, and the missing part is taken from the germline J gene. The V and J genes are TRBV18 and TRBJ2-7, with 8 bases that match TRBD1. The CDR3 loop spans 14 amino acids. The J segment lost 3 bases and the V segment lost 3 bases, leaving 4 bases of the junction unmatched. CDR1 is KGHSH, CDR2 LQKENI, per germline. The covered CDR3 bases are TGTGCCAGCTCACCCCGGGACAGGAGCTACGAG. This codes for CASSPRDRSYE. From start to end, the CDR3 is CASSPRDRSYEQYF.

The CDR3 sequence is CASSLDRRNEKLFF. CDR3 bases read: TGTGCCAGCAGTCTCGACAGGCGTAATGAAAAA. The V and J genes are TRBV7-9 and TRBJ1-4, with a possible D match to TRBD1 (6 bases). Read data end 3 residues before the CDR3 end; the end is taken from the germline J gene. V lost 6 bases to trimming and J lost 4 bases, with 12 bases between them. CDR3 size: 14 residues. CDR1 is SEHNR, CDR2 FQNEAQ, per germline (reference sequence).

As regards this clone: The read ends 3 residues shy of where the CDR3 ends; the end is completed using the germline J gene. The J gene is TRBJ2-5, the V gene TRBV9; 9 nucleotides line up with TRBD1. Germline CDR1 SGDLS, CDR2 YYNGEE. With V trimmed by 0 bases and J by 5 bases, 2 bases remained unmatched. CDR3 length equals 14 residues. This CDR3 reads CASSVGDRDETQYF. CDR3 bases read: TGTGCCAGCAGCGTAGGGGACAGGGATGAGACC.

The CDR3 bases that were read are TGTGCCAGCAGGGACAGCATGAACACTGAA. Translating gives CASRDSMNTE. The full CDR3 reads CASRDSMNTEAFF. The V and J genes are TRBV2 and TRBJ1-1; possibly TRBD1 for D (6 bases). Read coverage stops 3 residues before the CDR3 terminus; the germline J gene supplies the remainder. Germline CDR1 is SNHLY and CDR2 is FYNNEI. This CDR3 contains 13 residues. V gave up 6 bases and J gave up 0 bases, with 8 bases separating them.

Worth noting for this clone: The read falls 3 residues short of the CDR3 end, and the missing part is taken from the germline J gene. The V and J genes are TRBV6-4 and TRBJ1-2; TRBD1 agrees at 7 bases. CDR1 and CDR2 from the germline V gene are MRHNA and SNTAGT. The CDR3 contains 16 residues. V gave up 2 bases and J gave up 1 base; unmatched junction bases: 7. The CDR3 is CASSDGRQGDNYGYTF. CDR3 DNA (partial): TGTGCCAGCAGTGACGGCCGACAGGGTGATAACTATGGC.

Judged by frequency, this clone is medium-sized. The CDR3 end is not reached by the read, which stops 3 residues before it; the germline J gene fills it in. V is TRBV10-3 and J is TRBJ2-5; possibly TRBD1 for D (7 bases). Trimming stripped 6 bases from V and 2 bases from J, with 10 bases between. Germline CDR1 is ENHRY and CDR2 is SYGVKD. This CDR3 spans 13 amino acids. The CDR3 sequence: CAISRGVQETQYF. The CDR3 bases that were read are TGTGCCATCAGCAGGGGGGTACAAGAGACC.

Points on this clone: The DNA ends 3 residues before the CDR3 does, and the rest of the CDR3 is filled in from the germline J gene. J is TRBJ2-1 and V is TRBV20-1; TRBD1 is a possible D gene (6 bases). Per germline, CDR1 DFQATT and CDR2 SNEGSKA (reference sequence). The V end lost 0 bases, the J end lost 7 bases, and 13 bases lay between the germline ends. The CDR3 is 14 residues long. The CDR3 loop is CSARDPDSLNEQFF. The part of the CDR3 DNA that was read is TGCAGTGCTAGAGATCCGGACAGCCTGAATGAG.

On this clone: From the germline J gene comes the end of the CDR3, since the read stops 3 residues before it. The chain joins TRBV5-1 to TRBJ2-1, with a weak D call TRBD1 (5 bases). V was pared by 4 bases and J by 4 bases, with 9 bases between. The CDR3 runs 13 residues. Germline V gene sequence: CDR1 SGHRS, CDR2 YFSETQ. CDR3 protein: CASSGTGYNEQFF. The sequenced part of the CDR3 DNA is TGCGCCAGCAGCGGAACAGGTTACAATGAG.

Comments on this clone: Read coverage stops 3 residues before the CDR3 terminus; the germline J gene supplies the remainder. The chain carries TRBV20-1 and TRBJ1-2, with 7 bases identical to TRBD1. Germline CDR1 reads DFQATT; CDR2 reads SNEGSKA (reference sequence). Losses at the gene ends were 6 bases for V and 4 bases for J; bases not matched to a gene: 8. The CDR3 is 13 residues long. The CDR3 loop reads CSASTGLAYGYTF. Partial CDR3 DNA: TGCAGTGCATCGACAGGGCTCGCCTATGGC.

In the case of this clone: The read comes to an end 3 residues before the CDR3 does, leaving the germline J gene to fill in the end. The same CDR3 also results from other DNA sequences found in this sample. The chain is built from TRBV6-4 and TRBJ2-3, with TRBD2 matching 9 bases. With V trimmed by 2 bases and J by 3 bases, 3 bases remained unmatched. The germline V gene has CDR1 MRHNA and CDR2 SNTAGT. The length of the CDR3 is 15 residues. The CDR3 reads CASSDGTSTTDTQYF. CDR3 bases read: TGTGCCAGCAGTGACGGGACTAGCACAACAGATACG.

Comment on this clone: The read comes to an end 3 residues before the CDR3 does, leaving the germline J gene to fill in the end. The gene calls are TRBV30 and TRBJ1-3; D is perhaps TRBD1 (6 bases). With 8 bases removed from V and 4 bases from J, the gap between germline ends came to 21 bases. Germline V gene sequence: CDR1 GTSNPN, CDR2 SVGIG (reference sequence). CDR3 length equals 15 residues. This CDR3 is CARPGLGRGGNTIYF. CDR3 DNA, as far as it was read: TGTGCCCGCCCGGGGCTGGGCAGGGGAGGAAACACC.

For this clone: The CDR3 end is not reached by the read, which stops 3 residues before it; the germline J gene fills it in. The V call is TRBV7-2, the J call TRBJ2-4; TRBD1 is a possible D gene (5 bases). This CDR3 is built from 15 residues. Germline V gene sequence: CDR1 SGHTA, CDR2 FQGNSA. CDR3 amino acids: CASSLLKTALYGQYF. The CDR3 DNA, read in part, is TGTGCCAGCAGCTTACTCAAGACAGCTCTCTATGGT.